The 10 T cell receptor beta chains given below trace back to one sample, sequenced in a study of T cell repertoires in cytomegalovirus infection. From the reads, TCRdb called clonotypes with MiXCR, one entry per CDR3 protein. Among roughly 990,000 distinct CDR3 sequences listed, approximately 30% were seen once. What these receptors recognize is not known. The input for sequencing was cultured CD8+ T cells from PBMCs, taken from culture after CMV antigen stimulation. These receptors were obtained from a human donor in good health (CMV status not recorded). Some clones in this sample may be carry-over from other donors' samples.

The chain carries TRBV4-1 and TRBJ1-5; D call uncertain. With 3 bases removed from V and 1 base from J, the gap between germline ends came to 10 bases. Germline CDR1 MGHRA, CDR2 YSYEKL. This CDR3 region has 15 residues. The CDR3, as DNA: TGCGCCAGCAGCCACCTGGCCGAAAGCAATCAGCCCCAGCATTTT. Encoded protein: CASSHLAESNQPQHF.

For this clonotype: Given a much more abundant clone one base away, this may be a read error. V gene TRBV6-2 or TRBV6-3 combines with J gene TRBJ2-2; D call uncertain. V lost 6 bases to trimming and J lost 7 bases, with 6 bases between them. The CDR3 runs 11 residues. The germline gives CDR1 MNHEY, CDR2 SVGEGT. As DNA, the CDR3 is TGTGCCAGCAGCCGCAACGGGGAGCTGTTTTTT. Residues: CASSRNGELFF.

This clonotype has just a few counts. The chain couples TRBV11-2 to TRBJ2-1; possible D gene TRBD2, 6 bases. The CDR3 totals 15 residues. The germline CDR1 and CDR2 sequences are SGHAT and FQNNGV. With 1 base removed from V and 2 bases from J, the gap between germline ends came to 9 bases. CDR3 nucleotide sequence: TGTGCCAGCAGCTTAGGCGGGGTTGCCTACAATGAGCAGTTCTTC. This gives the protein CASSLGGVAYNEQFF. The full variable domain, in which reference TRBV11-2 and TRBJ2-1 provide the parts outside the CDR3, is EAGVAQSPRYKIIEKRQSVAFWCNPISGHATLYWYQQILGQGPKLLIQFQNNGVVDDSQLPKDRFSAERLKGVDSTLKIQPAKLEDSAVYLCASSLGGVAYNEQFFGPGTRLTVL.

This clonotype occurred many times. This chain's CDR3 is CAIELQVKSSYNEQFF. CDR3 nucleotide sequence: TGTGCCATCGAGTTACAGGTTAAAAGCTCCTACAATGAGCAGTTCTTC. This rearrangement joins TRBV7-8 to TRBJ2-1, with D possibly TRBD1 on 5 matching bases. V was trimmed by 10 bases and J by 0 bases, leaving 19 bases between them. This CDR3 contains 16 residues. From germline, CDR1 is SGHVS and CDR2 FQNEAQ.

This clonotype was seen a few times. The rearrangement uses TRBV19 and TRBJ2-1; perhaps TRBD2 as D (6 bases). Trimming cost V 6 bases and J 10 bases, with 10 bases left between them. There are 11 residues in the CDR3. CDR1 is LNHDA and CDR2 is SQIVND in the germline V gene (reference sequence). DNA of the CDR3: TGTGCCAGTAGCTTCGGACTAGAGCAGTTCTTC. Translated, it gives CASSFGLEQFF.

V and J are TRBV2 and TRBJ1-5; no clear D. CDR1 is SNHLY, CDR2 FYNNEI, per germline. V shed 4 bases and J shed 3 bases, with 16 bases lying between them. This CDR3 spans 16 amino acids. The CDR3 loop is CASSGEDAVHNQPQHF. The CDR3 DNA reads as TGTGCCAGCAGTGGAGAAGATGCGGTACACAATCAGCCCCAGCATTTT.

This clonotype was detected only a few times. The V and J genes are TRBV6-1 and TRBJ2-2; 10 bases fit TRBD1. Germline V gene lookup returns CDR1 MNHNS and CDR2 SASEGT. The CDR3 is 17 amino acids. With 5 bases clipped from V and 1 base from J, the junction kept 7 bases outside the gene matches. The CDR3, as DNA: TGTGCCAGCAGTCCTCGGACAGGGGGGAGGAACACCGGGGAGCTGTTTTTT. As protein: CASSPRTGGRNTGELFF.

The V gene is TRBV29-1, the J gene TRBJ2-4; D may be TRBD1 (6 bases). CDR3 length: 14 residues. Trimming took 5 bases from V and 0 from J, leaving 11 bases between them. Germline V gives CDR1 SQVTM, CDR2 ANQGSEA. The CDR3 DNA reads TGCAGCGTTTTGGTGGGGGCAGCCAAAAACATTCAGTACTTC. Protein sequence: CSVLVGAAKNIQYF.

This clonotype was observed a handful of times. The rearrangement links TRBV7-9 to TRBJ2-1; a weak D match, TRBD2 (5 bases). This CDR3 contains 16 residues. The V end lost 1 base, the J end lost 3 bases, and 13 bases lay between the germline ends. Germline CDR1 reads SEHNR; CDR2 reads FQNEAQ (reference sequence). CDR3 nucleotides: TGTGCCAGCAGCTTAGTTGATAGGAGGATCTACAATGAGCAGTTCTTC. Its protein product is CASSLVDRRIYNEQFF.

This clonotype was counted a few times. The chain combines TRBV4-3 with TRBJ2-1, with a tentative D call TRBD2 (6 bases). Germline loops: CDR1 LGHNA, CDR2 YSLEER. This CDR3 spans 17 amino acids. V lost 3 bases to trimming and J lost 0 bases, with 15 bases between them. The CDR3, as DNA: TGCGCCAGCAGCCAGGAGGGTCCACACAGCTCCTACAATGAGCAGTTCTTC. Translation gives CASSQEGPHSSYNEQFF.